These T cell receptor beta chains were read from a single sample in a study of monozygotic twins with inflammatory bowel disease. TCRdb reprocessed the 5' RACE reads and reports one entry per CDR3 protein, with no DNA. The repertoire table contains 330,000 or so distinct CDR3 sequences. What was sequenced was blood. The receptors derive from a human donor with ulcerative colitis or Crohn's disease, or a healthy co-twin of an affected twin (not recorded which). The CDR3 runs from the conserved cysteine through the conserved F or W.

V	J	CDR3
TRBV2	TRBJ2-3	CASKANPSDTQYF
TRBV10-3	TRBJ2-2	CAISAGAVGELFF
TRBV4-1	TRBJ2-7	CASSQERSSYEQYF
TRBV20-1	TRBJ2-7	CSARGGQGDSYEQYF
TRBV29-1	TRBJ2-5	CSVGGRLKETQYF
TRBV5-1	TRBJ2-7	CASSLETRGTYEQYF
TRBV19	TRBJ2-4	CASTKGQWDIQYF
TRBV29-1	TRBJ2-3	CSVQPGSQDTQYF
TRBV4-3	TRBJ1-1	CASSQDLRGEAFF
TRBV20-1	TRBJ2-2	CSPSGMNTGELFF
TRBV7-2	TRBJ2-7	CASSSDSWREQYF
TRBV12-3/TRBV12-4	TRBJ2-5	CASSLGAGFGPETQYF
TRBV5-1	TRBJ1-2	CASSFGSETGGYTF
TRBV14	TRBJ2-5	CASSHLGDPRETQYF
TRBV28	TRBJ2-5	CASSLSGVQETQYF
TRBV18	TRBJ2-1	CASSPKLAGGNEQFF
TRBV27	TRBJ2-3	CASSFATGGDTDTQYF
TRBV29-1	TRBJ1-3	CSVVSTGNTIYF
TRBV4-1	TRBJ2-2	CASSRVLSSLRELFF
TRBV12-3/TRBV12-4	TRBJ2-7	CASRTTGGYRNEQYF
TRBV14	TRBJ2-5	CASSQDSWGTQYF
TRBV5-1	TRBJ1-2	CASSLAGDSNYGYTF
TRBV18	TRBJ2-4	CASSPIGPLAKNIQYF
TRBV12-3/TRBV12-4	TRBJ2-3	CASSLTRKTDTQYF
TRBV24-1	TRBJ2-5	CATSGPEVETQYF
TRBV10-2	TRBJ1-6	CASSESPRRSPLHF
TRBV6-1	TRBJ1-5	CASRGQGSGNQPQHF
TRBV5-6	TRBJ1-2	CASSLATQTRGYTF
TRBV6-2/TRBV6-3	TRBJ2-3	CASRYRGTDTQYF